The sample holds many counts of the clone carrying this T cell receptor beta chain. Its target is unknown. The data were obtained in a study of regulatory T cells in long-lasting Graves disease. Study-level information: Persistent cases took antithyroid drugs over 5 years and stayed TSH receptor antibody positive. Overall study results and limits: The study found TRBV28, TRBJ1-2 and TRBJ2-5 favored in persistent disease. Persistent Graves' disease cases displayed lower TCR diversity than newly diagnosed ones.

CDR3 length: 14 amino acids. V lost 4 bases, J lost 3 bases, and 6 bases stayed unmatched. Germline V gene lookup returns CDR1 MDHEN and CDR2 SYDVKM. Documented time point: persistent/refractory GD, antithyroid drugs over 5 years with positive TRAb. PBMC-extracted RNA yielded the TCR library. Assembly of TCR beta libraries relied on iRepertoire HTBI primers together with Arm-PCR of CDR3 regions. Each CDR3 protein is one row after TCRdb ran MiXCR on the multiplex PCR reads. Counted here are more than 300,000 distinct CDR3 sequences, roughly 24% occurring once; the ten biggest clones make up around 30%.

The sequencing used peripheral blood mononuclear cells (PBMCs), collected when the disease was refractory, from a patient treated with antithyroid drugs. The source is a woman aged 40-49 years with Graves disease. The J gene is TRBJ2-7, the V gene TRBV28; 7 nucleotides match TRBD1. In nucleotides, the CDR3 is TGTGCCAGCAGTTCCAGGGGGATCTTCTACGAGCAGTACTTC. Protein: CASSSRGIFYEQYF.